These T cell receptor beta chains were read from a single sample in a study of human T cells and chemical hapten exposure. MiXCR was run by TCRdb on the RACE reads, yielding one entry per CDR3 protein. The repertoire consists of under 90,000 distinct CDR3 sequences, with around 7.9% occurring once and the leading ten covering roughly 3%. This specimen consisted of whole blood, obtained in connection with sensitization to the hapten diphenylcyclopropenone (DPC). Source of these receptors: a woman aged 45-60 years with alopecia areata. Some clones in this sample may be carry-over from other donors' samples. CDR3s include the opening cysteine and the closing phenylalanine or tryptophan. D genes are given only for firm matches. Only part of the rows carry a size: once, few, many, or a class if the clone is expanded.

D	size	V	J	DNA	CDR3
-	many	TRBV29-1	TRBJ1-2	TGCAGCGTTGACGACGGGGCCCTTTCTAACTATGGCTACACCTTC	CSVDDGALSNYGYTF
TRBD1	many	TRBV5-1	TRBJ1-2	TGCGCCAGCAGCGTCCAGGGGGCAGAGTATGGCTACACCTTC	CASSVQGAEYGYTF
TRBD1	-	TRBV5-6	TRBJ1-1	TGTGCCAGCAGCATGGGACAGGGGGCTACTGAAGCTTTCTTT	CASSMGQGATEAFF
-	-	TRBV20-1	TRBJ2-7	TGCAGTGCTAGGGAAGTAGAGGTGGAGTACTTC	CSAREVEVEYF
-	few	TRBV20-1	TRBJ2-7	TGCAGTGCTAGAAGGTCGGCAGCCCCCTACGAGCAGTACTTC	CSARRSAAPYEQYF
-	few	TRBV6-1	TRBJ2-1	TGTGCCAGCAGTCCCCTTGACACTAACAATGAGCAGTTCTTC	CASSPLDTNNEQFF
-	few	TRBV7-9	TRBJ2-5	TGTGCCAGCAGTTTGGACAGCCCCGGGACCCAGTACTTC	CASSLDSPGTQYF
TRBD2	few	TRBV7-8	TRBJ2-5	TGTGCCAGCAGCCTCCGGGGGGTCGAAGAGACCCAGTACTTC	CASSLRGVEETQYF
-	few	TRBV5-1	TRBJ2-7	TGCGCCAGCAGCTCTAAAGGGGTCTACGAGCAGTACTTC	CASSSKGVYEQYF
TRBD2	many	TRBV7-2	TRBJ2-7	TGTGCCAGCAGCTTAGAGGGCGGGGGGTTTTACGAGCAGTACTTC	CASSLEGGGFYEQYF
-	-	TRBV11-3	TRBJ2-3	TGTGCCAGCAGGCAGGGGCCAGATACGCAGTATTTT	CASRQGPDTQYF
-	-	TRBV12-3/TRBV12-4	TRBJ1-2	TGTGACAGCAGTGGGGCTGGGGGCTACACCTTC	CDSSGAGGYTF
-	-	TRBV20-1	TRBJ2-3	TGCAGTGCTAGAGATGGCCCGGGATGGGACACAGATACGCAGTATTTT	CSARDGPGWDTDTQYF
TRBD2	-	TRBV5-6	TRBJ2-7	TGTGCCAGCAGCTTTCTAGCGGGTTCCAGCTCCTACGAGCAGTACTTC	CASSFLAGSSSYEQYF
TRBD2	-	TRBV5-4	TRBJ2-5	TGTGCCAGCACTACACCGGGGGGCCAAGAGACCCAGTACTTC	CASTTPGGQETQYF
-	-	TRBV28	TRBJ1-1	TGTGCCAGCAGTTTCTCCCGGGATCAGGGAGGAGCTTTCTTT	CASSFSRDQGGAFF
-	-	TRBV12-3/TRBV12-4	TRBJ2-5	TGTGCCAGCGGGGCGTACCAAGAGACCCAGTACTTC	CASGAYQETQYF
-	-	TRBV10-3	TRBJ2-3	TGTGCCATCAGTGAACTGACAGATACGCAGTATTTT	CAISELTDTQYF
TRBD2	few	TRBV20-1	TRBJ2-7	TGCAGTGCTCCCGGACTAGCGGCCTACGAGCAGTACTTC	CSAPGLAAYEQYF
TRBD2	many	TRBV12-3/TRBV12-4	TRBJ2-3	TGTGCCAGCAGGGACGAATTCCCTAGAAGCGGGAGGAACACAGATACGCAGTATTTT	CASRDEFPRSGRNTDTQYF
-	few	TRBV20-1	TRBJ2-5	TGCAGTGCCAGAGATGGAGGGGTCGAGACCCAGTACTTC	CSARDGGVETQYF
TRBD1	-	TRBV2	TRBJ2-7	TGTGCCAGCAGTGAAGCACCAAGCAGGGGGCGGCTGACCTACGAGCAGTACTTC	CASSEAPSRGRLTYEQYF
-	-	TRBV7-2	TRBJ2-2	TGTGCCAGCAGCTTAGTGATGGGGACCGGGGAGCTGTTTTTT	CASSLVMGTGELFF
-	many	TRBV7-2	TRBJ1-1	TGTGCCAGCAGCTTAGCTCCACGGGTCACTGAAGCTTTCTTT	CASSLAPRVTEAFF
-	many	TRBV12-3/TRBV12-4	TRBJ2-3	TGTGCCAGCAGTTTATTAGCTACAGATACGCAGTATTTT	CASSLLATDTQYF
-	-	TRBV6-5	TRBJ2-3	TGTGCCAGCAGTTACTCGACAGGTCGGGATACAGATACGCAGTATTTT	CASSYSTGRDTDTQYF
TRBD1	-	TRBV28	TRBJ2-5	TGTGCCAGCAGTTTCCTGGACAGGGTAGGGGAGACCCAGTACTTC	CASSFLDRVGETQYF
TRBD1	few	TRBV10-3	TRBJ1-5	TGTGCCATCAGGTCCGGGACAGGGAAGGCTGCCCAGCATTTT	CAIRSGTGKAAQHF
-	-	TRBV2	TRBJ2-3	TGTGCCAGCAGCCCCGGGACTTGGGCAGATACGCAGTATTTT	CASSPGTWADTQYF
TRBD1	many	TRBV2	TRBJ1-4	TGTGCCAGCGCCGGGACAGGGTTGGGCGTAGCTAATGAAAAACTGTTTTTT	CASAGTGLGVANEKLFF
-	few	TRBV9	TRBJ2-7	TGTGCCAGCAGCGCCGGGACTGGTAACTACGAGCAGTACTTC	CASSAGTGNYEQYF
-	many	TRBV14	TRBJ1-1	TGTGCCAGCAGTCCCTGGAGAAACACTGAAGCTTTCTTT	CASSPWRNTEAFF
-	-	TRBV18	TRBJ1-2	TGTGCCAGCTCACCACCAAGGGTAGGCGGCTACACCTTC	CASSPPRVGGYTF
TRBD1	-	TRBV27	TRBJ1-2	TGTGCCAGCAGTCTAACAGGGGGTGACTATGGCTACACCTTC	CASSLTGGDYGYTF
-	-	TRBV28	TRBJ2-7	TGTGCCAGCACCACCCCGGCGGGTTCCTACGAGCAGTACTTC	CASTTPAGSYEQYF
-	few	TRBV6-5	TRBJ1-2	TGTGCCAGCAGTTACTCGAGGAGTAACTATGGCTACACCTTC	CASSYSRSNYGYTF
-	-	TRBV2	TRBJ1-5	TGTGCCAGCAGCTTAGGACTTAATCAGCCCCAGCATTTT	CASSLGLNQPQHF
-	many	TRBV2	TRBJ1-6	TGTGCCAGCAGTGGGGACACCAATTCACCCCTCCACTTT	CASSGDTNSPLHF
-	-	TRBV6-4	TRBJ2-7	TGTGCCAGCAGTGACTCACCGGGCTCCTACGAGCAGTACTTC	CASSDSPGSYEQYF
TRBD1	few	TRBV20-1	TRBJ1-6	TGCAGTGCTAGAGATGGGACCCAGGGGGGATCACCCCTCCACTTT	CSARDGTQGGSPLHF
-	-	TRBV11-2	TRBJ2-5	TGTGCCAGCAGCTTAGGTGGGGGGCATGAGACCCAGTACTTC	CASSLGGGHETQYF
TRBD1	-	TRBV7-9	TRBJ1-4	TGTGCCAGCAGCTATGACAGGGTTAATGAAAAACTGTTTTTT	CASSYDRVNEKLFF
-	-	TRBV12-3/TRBV12-4	TRBJ2-7	TGTGCCAGCAGTTCTGGCGCACCCTACGAGCAGTACTTC	CASSSGAPYEQYF
-	few	TRBV3-1	TRBJ2-7	TGTGCCAGCAGCCAAGACCTCCCCTCGATTATTTCCTACGAGCAGTACTTC	CASSQDLPSIISYEQYF